Presented here are 17 T cell receptor beta chains from one specimen sequenced in a study of blood T cell repertoires in COVID-19 (dated by TCRdb to between 2020 and 2021). Libraries came from the immunoSEQ multiplex PCR assay. Here the immuneACCESS table is served through TCRdb, limited to in-frame sequences with V and J called. Missing clones are a known gap in these copies; in checked studies unresolved V genes cover under half, and the rest lacks a known reason. The sample table records hundreds of thousands of clones; over 75% of these occur just once. Around 1.1% of the sample goes to the ten largest clones. Source material: PBMCs or T cells enriched from blood (not recorded which). Receptors were obtained from a man younger than 40 who had recovered from COVID-19.

The chain recombines TRBV4-1 with TRBJ2-7; 8 nucleotides line up with TRBD2. With V trimmed by 1 base and J by 0 bases, 5 bases remained unmatched. Germline-derived CDR1 and CDR2 are MGHRA and YSYEKL. The CDR3 spans 16 residues. CDR3 nucleotide sequence: TGCGCCAGCAGCCAAGTATCCAGCGGGAGCTCCTACGAGCAGTACTTC. Its translation is CASSQVSSGSSYEQYF.

V usage is TRBV27 and J usage is TRBJ1-2; D perhaps matches TRBD1 (6 bases). This CDR3 region has 12 residues. Germline CDR1 is MNHEY and CDR2 is SMNVEV (reference sequence). V lost 11 bases to trimming and J lost 4 bases, with 14 bases between them. This CDR3 reads CASSGQTYGYTF. The CDR3 DNA reads as TGTGCCTCCTCCGGACAGACCTATGGCTACACCTTC.

The rearrangement uses TRBV11-2 and TRBJ2-7, with a possible D match to TRBD2 (5 bases). Germline assignment: CDR1 SGHAT and CDR2 FQNNGV. V lost 2 bases to trimming and J lost 4 bases, with 15 bases between them. CDR3 length: 15 amino acids. The CDR3 loop is CASSLSGAEGYEQYF. The CDR3 bases are TGTGCCAGCAGCTTAAGCGGAGCTGAGGGTTACGAGCAGTACTTC.

The rearrangement links TRBV7-9 to TRBJ2-1; D not certain. The CDR3 spans 14 residues. V was clipped by 5 bases and J by 4 bases, with 12 bases between them. Germline V CDR1 and CDR2: SEHNR, FQNEAQ (reference sequence). CDR3 amino acids: CASSPPAEYNEQFF. The CDR3 bases are TGTGCCAGCAGCCCCCCCGCGGAGTACAATGAGCAGTTCTTC.

This chain uses TRBV24-1 with TRBJ2-1, with TRBD1 as a possible D gene (5 bases). Germline V gives CDR1 KGHDR, CDR2 SFDVKD. The CDR3 is 15 amino acids. V gave up 3 bases and J gave up 9 bases, with 17 bases separating them. The CDR3 DNA sequence: TGTGCCACCAGTGATACAGGAGCTCGGGTGGGTGAGCAGTTCTTC. It is translated as CATSDTGARVGEQFF.

The rearrangement links TRBV10-3 to TRBJ1-2, with 10 bases aligning to TRBD1. Trimming cost V 3 bases and J 4 bases; bases outside gene matches: 5. Germline-derived CDR1 and CDR2 are ENHRY and SYGVKD. This CDR3 has 15 amino acids. CDR3: CAISDSGQGIYGYTF. As DNA, the CDR3 is TGTGCCATCAGTGACTCGGGACAGGGGATCTATGGCTACACCTTC.

The rearrangement links TRBV2 to TRBJ2-2; weak D call: TRBD2 (5 bases). V was cut by 7 bases and J by 4 bases, with 10 bases left in between. This CDR3 region has 13 residues. The germline gives CDR1 SNHLY, CDR2 FYNNEI. Here the CDR3 DNA reads TGTGCCAGCAAAGAGGACTTCACCGGGGAGCTGTTTTTT. As protein: CASKEDFTGELFF.

This clone was seen only a few times. The rearrangement uses TRBV2 and TRBJ1-2; D gene unclear. The V end lost 8 bases, the J end lost 4 bases, and 8 bases lay between the germline ends. Germline V CDR1 and CDR2: SNHLY, FYNNEI. This CDR3 contains 11 residues. DNA of the CDR3: TGTGCCAGCGTGGCCTTCTATGGCTACACCTTC. This codes for CASVAFYGYTF.

This chain connects TRBV29-1 to TRBJ2-3, with unresolved D. The CDR3 is made up of 13 amino acids. Trimming left V 5 bases short and J 0 bases short, with 9 bases between. The V gene's germline CDR1 is SQVTM and CDR2 ANQGSEA. DNA for the CDR3: TGCAGCGTTAGTCTATCGAGCACAGATACGCAGTATTTT. It is translated as CSVSLSSTDTQYF.

The V and J genes are TRBV24-1 and TRBJ2-3, with TRBD2 matching over 7 bases. Germline V gene sequence: CDR1 KGHDR, CDR2 SFDVKD. CDR3 length: 13 amino acids. The ends lost 9 bases at V and 4 bases at J; junction bases unmatched: 6. The CDR3 DNA follows: TGTGCCACCCGGACTAGTGGTGCAGATACGCAGTATTTT. Translated: CATRTSGADTQYF.

This sequence joins TRBV5-4 and TRBJ2-3, with D possibly matching TRBD1 (6 bases). Germline CDR1 and CDR2: SGHNT and YYREEE (reference sequence). Trimming removed 1 base at V and 2 bases at J, with 11 bases between. This CDR3 contains 15 residues. The chain's CDR3 is CASSLWTVTTDTQYF. In DNA form, the CDR3 reads TGTGCCAGCAGCTTGTGGACAGTCACCACAGATACGCAGTATTTT.

The chain combines TRBV7-2 with TRBJ2-1; D gene unclear. Germline V gene sequence: CDR1 SGHTA, CDR2 FQGNSA. The V gene lost 5 bases and the J gene lost 6 bases, with 8 bases spanning the gap. This CDR3 is built from 12 residues. Written as DNA, the CDR3 is TGTGCCAGCAGCCCAGTGGTCAATGAGCAGTTCTTC. It encodes CASSPVVNEQFF.

The chain combines TRBV19 with TRBJ1-2, with D perhaps TRBD1 (6 bases). The germline V gene encodes CDR1 LNHDA and CDR2 SQIVND (reference sequence). V was shortened by 7 bases and J by 4 bases, with 10 bases between the two germline ends. The CDR3 sequence is 12 residues long. CDR3 protein: CASIDRTYGYTF. Here the CDR3 DNA reads TGTGCCAGTATCGACAGGACCTATGGCTACACCTTC.

This clone came up once. This chain joins TRBV3-1 (or the pseudogene TRBV3-2) and TRBJ1-5; 10 bases are shared with TRBD1. Trimming took 6 bases from V and 7 from J; bases not matched to a gene: 6. Germline lookup yields CDR1 LGHDT and CDR2 YNNKEL (reference sequence). CDR3 length: 14 residues. For the CDR3, the DNA is TGTGCCAGCAGTGGGACAGGGGTCGGGCAGCCCCAGCATTTT. This codes for CASSGTGVGQPQHF.

The chain links TRBV6-1 to TRBJ1-5; 8 bases are shared with TRBD1. V lost 3 bases to trimming and J lost 7 bases; unmatched junction nucleotides: 2. Germline V lookup: CDR1 MNHNS, CDR2 SASEGT. The CDR3 totals 13 residues. CDR3 coding DNA: TGTGCCAGCAGTGACAGGGGGCAGCAGCCCCAGCATTTT. This encodes CASSDRGQQPQHF.

This rearrangement joins TRBV5-1 to TRBJ2-5; D is uncertain. The V gene's germline CDR1 is SGHRS and CDR2 YFSETQ. Trimming stripped 2 bases from V and 3 bases from J, with 8 bases between. The CDR3 is 13 amino acids. CDR3 DNA: TGCGCCAGCAGCTTCAAACCGGAAGAGACCCAGTACTTC. Its protein product is CASSFKPEETQYF.

V and J are TRBV5-1 and TRBJ2-1; 7 bases align to TRBD1. V trimming: 1 base; J trimming: 7 bases; junction bases outside the gene matches: 5. Germline loops: CDR1 SGHRS, CDR2 YFSETQ. There are 14 residues in the CDR3. CDR3 DNA sequence: TGCGCCAGCAGCTTGACAGGGGATAGGAATGAGCAGTTCTTC. This gives the protein CASSLTGDRNEQFF.